A single sample gave rise to the 13 T cell receptor beta chains below, sequenced in a study of cytomegalovirus exposure and HLA in healthy donors. 60 Vbeta and 13 Jbeta primers were used in PCR. Some clones are missing from TCRdb's copy, which holds only in-frame ones; the method was immunoSEQ multiplex PCR. The table lists some 130,000 clones, around 74% of them singletons, with 7.3% in the top ten. The specimen sequenced was PBMCs. These receptors were collected from a male donor in good health and CMV-seronegative.

The rearrangement links TRBV6-6 to TRBJ1-5; D gene uncertain. The CDR3 sequence is 13 residues long. Germline V lookup: CDR1 MNHNY, CDR2 SVGAGI (reference sequence). Trimming pared 0 bases from V and 7 bases from J, leaving 7 bases between. CDR3 residues: CASSYSSLQPQHF. The CDR3 coding sequence is TGTGCCAGCAGTTACTCGAGTCTGCAGCCCCAGCATTTT.

The CDR3 protein is CASSAMGSGPPGDTQYF. CDR3 bases: TGCGCCAGCAGTGCGATGGGTAGCGGGCCACCCGGGGATACGCAGTATTTT. V is TRBV10-2 and J is TRBJ2-3; TRBD2 matches 7 bases. Germline V gene data show CDR1 as WSHSY and CDR2 as SAAADI. This CDR3 contains 17 residues. Germline trimming cut 4 bases from V and 6 bases from J; bases unmatched to any gene: 16.

This sequence joins TRBV10-2 and TRBJ1-6; no firm D call. The V end was cut by 4 bases, the J end by 8 bases, with 12 bases between. The length of the CDR3 is 14 residues. The V gene's germline CDR1 is WSHSY and CDR2 SAAADI. In DNA form, the CDR3 reads TGCGCCAGCAGTGTGGCGGCGTGGGATTCACCCCTCCACTTT. The encoded protein is CASSVAAWDSPLHF.

The chain has TRBV5-6 and TRBJ1-5, with D perhaps TRBD1 (5 bases). Germline CDR1 reads SGHDT; CDR2 reads YYEEEE. Trimming took off 4 bases at V and 4 bases at J, with 15 bases between the two ends. This CDR3 region has 15 residues. CDR3 protein: CASSSKAKGNQPQHF. The CDR3 DNA reads TGTGCCAGCAGCAGCAAGGCCAAGGGGAATCAGCCCCAGCATTTT. Supplemented by reference TRBV5-6 and TRBJ1-5, the full variable domain reads DAGVTQSPTHLIKTRGQQVTLRCSPKSGHDTVSWYQQALGQGPQFIFQYYEEEERQRGNFPDRFSGHQFPNYSSELNVNALLLGDSALYLCASSSKAKGNQPQHFGDGTRLSIL.

The rearrangement joins TRBV21-1 to TRBJ2-1; TRBD1, the table's D call, lacks a check against the DNA. TRBV21-1 is shown as a pseudogene. This CDR3 region has 17 residues. The CDR3 DNA follows: TGTGCCAGCAGCAGACGGACAGCCGGAGCATCCTACAATGAGCAGTTCTTC. Its translation: CASSRRTAGASYNEQFF.

The chain links TRBV6-1 to TRBJ2-5, with 12 bases fitting TRBD1. Trimming at V came to 5 bases and at J to 5 bases, leaving 6 bases not matched to a gene. CDR1 is MNHNS, CDR2 SASEGT, per germline. CDR3 length equals 15 residues. The CDR3 coding sequence is TGTGCCAGCAGTCTGGGACAGGGGGCGCTTGAGACCCAGTACTTC. The encoded protein is CASSLGQGALETQYF.

This clone was recorded a few times. The rearrangement joins TRBV4-1 to TRBJ2-3; 8 bases match TRBD2. Germline V gene lookup returns CDR1 MGHRA and CDR2 YSYEKL. There are 15 residues in the CDR3. The V and J ends lost 3 bases and 2 bases, in that order; junction bases with no gene match: 4. The CDR3 loop reads CASSHLAGTTDTQYF. In DNA form, the CDR3 reads TGCGCCAGCAGCCACTTAGCGGGGACCACAGATACGCAGTATTTT.

The rearrangement uses TRBV7-8 and TRBJ2-7, with TRBD1 matching 7 bases. This CDR3 has 13 residues. Germline V gene sequence: CDR1 SGHVS, CDR2 FQNEAQ. V lost 5 bases, J lost 4 bases, and 5 bases stayed unmatched. The CDR3 is CASSTRQGYEQYF. The CDR3 DNA reads TGTGCCAGCAGCACCCGACAGGGATACGAGCAGTACTTC.

In its sample, this clone was seen once. The J gene is TRBJ1-2, the V gene TRBV5-8; a weak D match, TRBD1 (5 bases). This CDR3 contains 16 residues. Per the germline V gene, CDR1 is SGHTS and CDR2 is YDEGEE. Trimming removed 2 bases at V and 5 bases at J, with 19 bases between. CDR3 DNA sequence: TGTGCCAGCAGCTTCGGGGCGGGCGAGGGAGGTTATGGCTACACCTTC. Protein: CASSFGAGEGGYGYTF.

The V and J genes are TRBV6-5 and TRBJ2-1; D is unclear. Trimming removed 4 bases from V and 1 base from J, with 14 bases in between. Germline CDR1 MNHEY, CDR2 SVGAGI. The CDR3 runs to 16 residues. The CDR3 bases are TGTGCCAGCAGTTCCCCGGCTAGTTTATCCTACAATGAGCAGTTCTTC. This gives the protein CASSSPASLSYNEQFF.

The chain has TRBV25-1 and TRBJ1-2, with a possible D match to TRBD1 (5 bases). The length of the CDR3 is 12 residues. Per germline, CDR1 MGHDK and CDR2 SYGVNS. Between the trimmed V and J ends, which lost 6 bases and 8 bases, there was a span of 13 bases. Here the CDR3 reads CASRDGGEGYTF. The DNA of the CDR3 is TGTGCCAGCAGGGACGGGGGAGAGGGCTACACCTTC.

The J gene is TRBJ2-1, the V gene TRBV7-3; 9 positions agree with TRBD2. Germline V gene sequence: CDR1 SGHTA, CDR2 FQGTGA. The CDR3 has 16 amino acids. V lost 0 bases to trimming and J lost 4 bases; unmatched junction nucleotides: 4. The CDR3 DNA reads TGTGCCAGCAGCTTAACGCTAGCGGGGTCGTACAATGAGCAGTTCTTC. This translates into CASSLTLAGSYNEQFF. Full variable domain (rest looked up from reference TRBV7-3 and TRBJ2-1): GAGVSQTPSNKVTEKGKYVELRCDPISGHTALYWYRQSLGQGPEFLIYFQGTGAADDSGLPNDRFFAVRPEGSVSTLKIQRTERGDSAVYLCASSLTLAGSYNEQFFGPGTRLTVL.

This clone was found a few times. The rearrangement joins TRBV27 to TRBJ2-3; TRBD2 aligns across 7 bases. The V segment lost 5 bases and the J segment 4 bases; nucleotides outside the gene matches: 9. CDR3 size: 15 residues. The germline gives CDR1 MNHEY, CDR2 SMNVEV (reference sequence). CDR3: CASSPLTGGADTQYF. CDR3 sequence (DNA): TGTGCCAGCAGTCCCCTTACGGGGGGTGCAGATACGCAGTATTTT.